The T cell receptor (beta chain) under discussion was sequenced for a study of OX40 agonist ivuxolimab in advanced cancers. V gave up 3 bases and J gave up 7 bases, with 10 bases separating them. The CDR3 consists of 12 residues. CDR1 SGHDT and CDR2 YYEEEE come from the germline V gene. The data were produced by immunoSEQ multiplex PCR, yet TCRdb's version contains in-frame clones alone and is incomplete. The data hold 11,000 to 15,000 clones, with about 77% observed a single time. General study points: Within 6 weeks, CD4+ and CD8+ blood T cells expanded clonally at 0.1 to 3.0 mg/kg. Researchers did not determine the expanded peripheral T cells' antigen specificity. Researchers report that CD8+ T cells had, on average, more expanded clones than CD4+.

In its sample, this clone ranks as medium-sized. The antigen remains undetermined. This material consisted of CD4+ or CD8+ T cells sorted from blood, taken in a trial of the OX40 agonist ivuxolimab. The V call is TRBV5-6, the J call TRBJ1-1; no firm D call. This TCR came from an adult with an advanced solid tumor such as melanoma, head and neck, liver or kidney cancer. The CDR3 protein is CASSWSQDEAFF. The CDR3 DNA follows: TGTGCCAGCAGCTGGTCCCAGGATGAAGCTTTCTTT.